This TCR beta chain was observed in a study of CD8 T cells in ankylosing spondylitis. Overall study results and limits: What appeared characteristic of ankylosing spondylitis blood was a TCR beta motif of under 10 highly homologous variants. Disease-linked clones had a CD8+ phenotype and relatively low frequency in peripheral blood. Enrichment of disease-linked clones was reportedly significant in matched ankylosing spondylitis synovial fluid. In the blood and synovial fluid of reactive arthritis, some motif variants had been previously reported.

By quantitative 5'-RACE with molecular barcodes, the TCR beta libraries were made. TCRdb reprocessed the 5' RACE reads via MiXCR and lists one record per CDR3 protein. The table has around 430,000 distinct CDR3 sequences, approximately 17% seen once. Regarding this clonotype: The antigen remains unidentified.

The junction had 9 bases not matched to a gene; V was cut back by 5 bases and J by 0 bases. This CDR3 is 19 amino acids long. CDR1 is MNHEY and CDR2 is SVGEGT in the germline V gene. The gene calls are TRBV6-2 or TRBV6-3 and TRBJ2-2, with 13 bases lining up with TRBD2. Sequences were obtained from blood, either unsorted or a sorted T cell fraction (not recorded which). The clonotype was recovered from a male donor with ankylosing spondylitis. CDR3 residues: CASSHRTSGGTTNTGELFF. In DNA, the CDR3 is TGTGCCAGCAGTCACCGGACTAGCGGGGGAACCACGAACACCGGGGAGCTGTTTTTT.